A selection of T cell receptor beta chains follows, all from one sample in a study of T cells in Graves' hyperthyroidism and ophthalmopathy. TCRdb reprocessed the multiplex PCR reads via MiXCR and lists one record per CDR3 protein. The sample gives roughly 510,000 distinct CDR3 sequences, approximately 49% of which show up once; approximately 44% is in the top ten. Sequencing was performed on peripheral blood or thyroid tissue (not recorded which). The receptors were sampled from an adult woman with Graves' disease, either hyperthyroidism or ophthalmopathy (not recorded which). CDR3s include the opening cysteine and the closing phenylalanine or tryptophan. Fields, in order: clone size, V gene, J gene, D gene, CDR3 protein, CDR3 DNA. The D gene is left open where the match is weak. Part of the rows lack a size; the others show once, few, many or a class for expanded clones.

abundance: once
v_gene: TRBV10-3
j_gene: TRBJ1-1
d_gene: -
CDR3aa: CAILNTRDVIPFF
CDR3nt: TGTGCCATTCTAAACACACGGGACGTAATACCTTTCTTT

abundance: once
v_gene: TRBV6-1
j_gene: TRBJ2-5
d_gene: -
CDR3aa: CASSPPSGSIGGQYF
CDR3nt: TGTGCCAGCAGCCCCCCTTCAGGTTCCATAGGTGGCCAGTACTTC

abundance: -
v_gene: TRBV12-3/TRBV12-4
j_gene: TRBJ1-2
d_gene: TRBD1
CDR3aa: CASSHRGQGGYTF
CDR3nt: TGTGCCAGCAGCCACAGGGGGCAAGGTGGCTACACCTTC

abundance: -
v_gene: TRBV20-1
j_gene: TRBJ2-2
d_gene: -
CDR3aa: CSARAPRTRTGELFF
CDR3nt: TGCAGTGCTAGAGCCCCCCGGACTCGCACCGGGGAGCTGTTTTTT

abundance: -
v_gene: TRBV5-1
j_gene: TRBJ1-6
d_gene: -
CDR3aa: CASSMDGGLRGSPLHF
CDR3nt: TGCGCCAGCAGCATGGACGGAGGTCTTCGGGGTTCACCCCTCCACTTT

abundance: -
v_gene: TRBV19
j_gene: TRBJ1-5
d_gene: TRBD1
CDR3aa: CASEQGDGNQPQHF
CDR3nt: TGTGCCAGTGAACAGGGGGACGGCAATCAGCCCCAGCATTTT

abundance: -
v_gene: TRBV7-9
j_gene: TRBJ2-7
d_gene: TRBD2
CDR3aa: CASSLRPGLAGEYEQYF
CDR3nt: TGTGCCAGCAGTTTAAGGCCGGGACTAGCGGGAGAGTACGAGCAGTACTTC

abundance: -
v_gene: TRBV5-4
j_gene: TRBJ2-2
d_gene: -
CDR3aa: CASSLGTGTFTGELFF
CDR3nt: TGTGCCAGCAGCTTGGGTACCGGGACATTCACCGGGGAGCTGTTTTTT

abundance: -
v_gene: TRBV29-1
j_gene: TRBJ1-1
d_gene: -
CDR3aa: CSLVQGHTEAFF
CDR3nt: TGCAGCTTAGTTCAGGGACACACTGAAGCTTTCTTT

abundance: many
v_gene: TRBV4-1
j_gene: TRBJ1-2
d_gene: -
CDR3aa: CASSLQSLGYGYTF
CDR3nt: TGCGCCAGCAGCCTCCAATCGTTGGGGTATGGCTACACCTTC

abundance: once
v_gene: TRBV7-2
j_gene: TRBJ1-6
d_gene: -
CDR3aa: CASSPRDINSPLHF
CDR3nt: TGTGCCAGCAGCCCCCGGGACATTAATTCACCCCTCCACTTT

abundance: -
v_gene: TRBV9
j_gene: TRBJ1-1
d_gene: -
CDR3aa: CASSVAMNTEAFF
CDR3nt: TGTGCCAGCAGCGTAGCGATGAACACTGAAGCTTTCTTT

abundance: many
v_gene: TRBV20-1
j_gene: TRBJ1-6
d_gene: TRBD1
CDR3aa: CSAGGTGHGNSPLHF
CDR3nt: TGCAGTGCTGGCGGGACAGGGCATGGGAATTCACCCCTCCACTTT

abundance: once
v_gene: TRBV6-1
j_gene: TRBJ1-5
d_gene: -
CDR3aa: CASYRPGSYQPQHF
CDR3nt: TGTGCCAGCTACAGGCCTGGGAGCTATCAGCCCCAGCATTTT

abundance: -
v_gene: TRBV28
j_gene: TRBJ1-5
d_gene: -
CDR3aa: CASSLPTYQPQHF
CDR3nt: TGTGCCAGCAGTTTACCTACTTATCAGCCCCAGCATTTT

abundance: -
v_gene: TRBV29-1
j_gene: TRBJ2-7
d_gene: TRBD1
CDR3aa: CSLQGVSYEQYF
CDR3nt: TGCAGCTTGCAGGGGGTGTCCTACGAGCAGTACTTC

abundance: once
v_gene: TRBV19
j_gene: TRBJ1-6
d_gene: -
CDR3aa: CASSISGPPGSPLHF
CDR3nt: TGTGCCAGTAGTATATCCGGACCTCCTGGTTCACCCCTCCACTTT

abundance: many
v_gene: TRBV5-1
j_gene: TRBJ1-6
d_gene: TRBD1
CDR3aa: CASSFGQGNSPLHF
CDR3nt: TGCGCCAGCAGCTTCGGACAGGGGAATTCACCCCTCCACTTT

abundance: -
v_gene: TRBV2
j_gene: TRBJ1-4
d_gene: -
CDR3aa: CASSYPGRNEKLFF
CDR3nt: TGTGCCAGCAGTTACCCCGGACGGAATGAAAAACTGTTTTTT

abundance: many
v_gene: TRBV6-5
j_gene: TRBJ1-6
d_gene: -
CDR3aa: CASSDTPNIPEALHF
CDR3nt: TGTGCCAGCAGTGACACGCCGAATATCCCTGAGGCCCTCCACTTT

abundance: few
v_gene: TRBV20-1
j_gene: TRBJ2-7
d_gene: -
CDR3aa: CSARDWGGGRAWSYEQYF
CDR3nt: TGCAGTGCTAGAGATTGGGGTGGGGGTAGAGCGTGGTCCTACGAGCAGTACTTC

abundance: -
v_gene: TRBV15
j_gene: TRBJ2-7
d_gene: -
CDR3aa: CATSSDTGTGPYEQYF
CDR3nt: TGTGCCACCAGCAGCGATACCGGGACTGGTCCCTACGAGCAGTACTTC

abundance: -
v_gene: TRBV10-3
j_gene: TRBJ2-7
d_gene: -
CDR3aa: CAISRGGVYEQYF
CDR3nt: TGTGCCATCAGTAGGGGTGGAGTATACGAGCAGTACTTC

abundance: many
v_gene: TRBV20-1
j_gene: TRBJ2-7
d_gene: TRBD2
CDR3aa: CSARDGGSGNYEQYF
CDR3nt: TGCAGTGCTAGAGATGGTGGTAGCGGGAATTACGAGCAGTACTTC

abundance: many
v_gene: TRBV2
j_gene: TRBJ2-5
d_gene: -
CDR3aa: CASIGSANQETQYF
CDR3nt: TGTGCCAGCATTGGGTCAGCTAACCAAGAGACCCAGTACTTC

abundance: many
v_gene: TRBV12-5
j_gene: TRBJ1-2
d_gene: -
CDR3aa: CASGLDNGYTF
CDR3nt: TGTGCTAGTGGTTTGGACAATGGCTACACCTTC

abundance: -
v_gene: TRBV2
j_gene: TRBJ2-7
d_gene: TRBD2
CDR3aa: CASSQTSGMGYEQYF
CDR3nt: TGTGCCAGCAGTCAGACTAGCGGGATGGGGTACGAGCAGTACTTC

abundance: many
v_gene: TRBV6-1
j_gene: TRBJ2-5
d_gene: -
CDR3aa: CASAPEGVSLKYF
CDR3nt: TGTGCCAGCGCTCCCGAGGGGGTTAGTTTAAAGTACTTC

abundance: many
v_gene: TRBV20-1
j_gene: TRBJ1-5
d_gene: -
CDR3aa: CSAKEFSGQPQHF
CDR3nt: TGCAGTGCTAAGGAGTTTTCGGGTCAGCCCCAGCATTTT

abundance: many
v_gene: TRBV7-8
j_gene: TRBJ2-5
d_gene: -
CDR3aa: CASSLSGVQETQYF
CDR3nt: TGTGCCAGCAGCTTATCGGGGGTTCAAGAGACCCAGTACTTC

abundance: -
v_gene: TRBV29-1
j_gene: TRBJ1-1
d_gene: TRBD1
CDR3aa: CSTWDSLREAFF
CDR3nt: TGCAGCACGTGGGACAGTCTAAGGGAAGCTTTCTTT

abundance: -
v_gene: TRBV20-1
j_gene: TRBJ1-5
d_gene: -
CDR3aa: CSAILTGNNQPQHF
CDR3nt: TGCAGTGCGATCCTTACAGGGAACAATCAGCCCCAGCATTTT

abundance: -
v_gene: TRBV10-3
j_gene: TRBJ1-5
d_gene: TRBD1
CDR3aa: CAIQKADREGSPQHF
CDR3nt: TGTGCCATCCAGAAGGCGGACAGGGAAGGTTCACCCCAGCATTTT

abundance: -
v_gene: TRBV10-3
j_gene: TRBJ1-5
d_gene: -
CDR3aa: CAISLTGSAGIVPSIF
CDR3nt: -

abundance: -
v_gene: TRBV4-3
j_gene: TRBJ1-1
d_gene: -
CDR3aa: CASSQGRQELNTEAFF
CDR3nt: TGCGCCAGCAGCCAAGGTCGACAAGAACTGAACACTGAAGCTTTCTTT

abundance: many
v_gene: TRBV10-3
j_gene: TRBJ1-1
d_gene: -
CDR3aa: CATLRIMNTEAFF
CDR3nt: TGTGCCACGCTAAGGATCATGAACACTGAAGCTTTCTTT

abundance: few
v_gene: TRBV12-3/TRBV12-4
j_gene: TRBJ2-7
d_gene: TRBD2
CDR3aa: CASSLRLAGVGEQYF
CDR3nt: TGTGCCAGCAGCCTTCGACTAGCGGGAGTAGGAGAGCAGTACTTC

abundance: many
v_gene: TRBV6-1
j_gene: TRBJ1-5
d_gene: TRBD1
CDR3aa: CASREGQVGNQPQHF
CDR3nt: TGTGCCAGCAGAGAGGGACAGGTCGGCAATCAGCCCCAGCATTTT

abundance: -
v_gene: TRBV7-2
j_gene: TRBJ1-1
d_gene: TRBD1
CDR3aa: CASSARTGNNEAFF
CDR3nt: TGTGCCAGCAGCGCAAGGACAGGGAATAATGAAGCTTTCTTT

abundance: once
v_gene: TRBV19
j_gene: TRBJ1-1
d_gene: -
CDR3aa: CASSIGLAGPTIEAFF
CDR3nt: TGTGCCAGTAGTATAGGATTAGCAGGTCCGACTATTGAAGCTTTCTTT

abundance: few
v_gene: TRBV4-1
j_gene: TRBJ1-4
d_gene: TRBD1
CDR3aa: CASSQAYRGENEKLFF
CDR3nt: TGCGCCAGCAGCCAAGCTTACAGGGGGGAGAATGAAAAACTGTTTTTT

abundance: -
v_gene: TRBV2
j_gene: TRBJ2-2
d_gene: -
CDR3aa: CAGSEWATGELFF
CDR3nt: TGCGCCGGCAGTGAGTGGGCCACCGGGGAGCTGTTTTTT

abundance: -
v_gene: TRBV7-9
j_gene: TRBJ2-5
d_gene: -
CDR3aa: CASHISETQYF
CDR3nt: TGTGCCAGCCACATCTCGGAGACCCAGTACTTC

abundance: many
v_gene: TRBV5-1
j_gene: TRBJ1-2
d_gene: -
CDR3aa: CASSGDPVDSYGYTF
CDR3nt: TGCGCCAGCAGCGGAGACCCCGTCGACAGCTATGGCTACACCTTC

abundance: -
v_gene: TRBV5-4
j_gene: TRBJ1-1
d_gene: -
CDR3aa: CASSIPGKLNTEAFF
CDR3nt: TGTGCCAGCAGCATCCCAGGGAAGTTGAACACTGAAGCTTTCTTT

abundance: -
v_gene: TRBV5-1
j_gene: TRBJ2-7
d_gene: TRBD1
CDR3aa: CASSKGQGIGEQYF
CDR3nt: TGCGCCAGCAGCAAAGGACAGGGAATAGGCGAGCAGTACTTC

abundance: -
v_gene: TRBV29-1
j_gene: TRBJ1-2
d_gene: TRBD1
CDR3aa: CSVDTGTDYGYTF
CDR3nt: TGCAGCGTTGACACGGGGACAGACTATGGCTACACCTTC

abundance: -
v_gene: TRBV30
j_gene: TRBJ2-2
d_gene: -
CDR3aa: CAWSRQVELFF
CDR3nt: TGTGCCTGGAGTAGGCAGGTAGAGCTGTTTTTT

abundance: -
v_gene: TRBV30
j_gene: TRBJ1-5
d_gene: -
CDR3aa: CAWSQDTNQPQHF
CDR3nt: TGTGCCTGGAGCCAGGACACTAATCAGCCCCAGCATTTT

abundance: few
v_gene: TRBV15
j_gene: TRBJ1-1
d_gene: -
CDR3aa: CATSRDRRGNTEAFF
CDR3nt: TGTGCCACCAGCAGAGACCGTCGGGGCAACACTGAAGCTTTCTTT

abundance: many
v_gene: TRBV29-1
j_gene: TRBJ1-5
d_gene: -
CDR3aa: CSVSTDHSNQPQHF
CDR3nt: TGCAGCGTCTCCACCGACCATAGCAATCAGCCCCAGCATTTT